This TCR beta chain derives from a study of memory CD4+ T cells and cytomegalovirus serostatus. Study at large: Of the healthy Belgian adults, fewer than 10 were CMV seropositive and more than 20 seronegative. Broader study findings: The CMV-associated TCR signature appears largely within the CD4+ memory repertoire.

Remarks on this clone: Its target is not known.

Single viable CD3+CD4+CD8-CD45RO+ cells were sorted as the memory CD4+ T cells. Positive selection with CD4 microbeads enriched total CD4+ T cells. Deletions cut 3 bases from V and 6 bases from J, with 12 bases between. The CDR3 length is 14 residues. From germline, CDR1 is SGHRS and CDR2 YFSETQ. Measured with immunoSEQ multiplex PCR; TCRdb has only the in-frame clones, and not every one. The repertoire holds 50,000 to 70,000 clones, with around 80% as singletons. The clonotype was recovered from an adult in good health and CMV-seronegative. Sequencing used memory CD4+ T cells from blood. This chain joins TRBV5-1 and TRBJ2-2, with D perhaps matching TRBD1 (6 bases). CDR3 in amino acids: CASSSGTFPGELFF. The DNA for the CDR3 is TGCGCCAGCAGCTCCGGGACATTCCCCGGGGAGCTGTTTTTT.